This T cell receptor beta chain was captured in a study of blood T cell repertoires in COVID-19. Study at large: Both acute and convalescent COVID-19 samples were obtained from the United States, Italy and Spain.

The method was immunoSEQ multiplex PCR; TCRdb's version includes in-frame clones alone and lacks a portion of them. The table lists about 130,000 clones, roughly 88% of them singletons, with about 5% in the top ten. This TCR was sampled from a human donor in a cohort sampled during active COVID-19. Sequencing input: peripheral blood.

The CDR3 DNA is TGCAGTGCTAGTCCCGGGCAGGGTAACACTGAAGCTTTCTTT. As protein: CSASPGQGNTEAFF. The rearrangement joins TRBV20-1 to TRBJ1-1; D might be TRBD1 (5 bases). In germline, CDR1 is DFQATT, CDR2 SNEGSKA (reference sequence). The CDR3 sequence is 14 residues long. Trimming removed 3 bases at V and 2 bases at J, with 13 bases between.